The subject of this entry is one T cell receptor (beta chain). The data are from a study of T cell changes during pregnancy in multiple sclerosis. Produced via immunoSEQ multiplex PCR; TCRdb's table is partial and in-frame only. Of fewer than 45,000 clones listed, approximately 90% were seen once; the top ten hold more than 5.5%. Germline CDR1 and CDR2: MGHRA and YSYEKL. The ends were cut back, 2 bases at V and 1 base at J, with 8 bases in the middle. The CDR3 consists of 14 residues. The sequences come from CD8+ T cells from peripheral blood mononuclear cells, collected in the third trimester of pregnancy. The source of this sequence is a female donor with multiple sclerosis, enrolled in a pregnancy study. This chain links TRBV4-1 with TRBJ1-1; D is ambiguous. The CDR3 region is CASSQLEGNTEAFF. The CDR3, as DNA: TGCGCCAGCAGCCAACTCGAGGGGAACACTGAAGCTTTCTTT.